A single sample gave rise to the 10 T cell receptor beta chains below, sequenced in a study of T cell responses to AZD1222 COVID-19 vaccine. The assay was immunoSEQ multiplex PCR, and TCRdb's table has in-frame clones only and misses some. The profile shows about 140,000 clones, 92% of them singletons. The material was peripheral blood, obtained 28 days after the second AZD1222 dose. These receptors originate from an adult who received the AZD1222 COVID-19 vaccine.

This clone appeared a few times. The CDR3 loop reads CASSQDRTDYEQYF. CDR3 bases: TGTGCCAGCAGCCAAGACCGGACAGATTACGAGCAGTACTTC. The chain joins TRBV4-2 to TRBJ2-7; TRBD1 is a possible D gene (6 bases). The V gene's germline CDR1 is LGHNA and CDR2 YNFKEQ. V lost 0 bases, J lost 4 bases, and 10 bases lay in between. CDR3 length: 14 amino acids.

The rearrangement uses TRBV9 and TRBJ2-2; 8 bases are a match to TRBD2. V gave up 4 bases and J gave up 7 bases; unmatched junction bases: 12. The CDR3 covers 16 residues. Looked up from germline, CDR1 is SGDLS and CDR2 is YYNGEE. The CDR3 DNA reads as TGTGCCAGCAGCTTCTCGAGCGGGAGTAGTGGCGGGGAGCTGTTTTTT. Protein: CASSFSSGSSGGELFF.

V is TRBV9 and J is TRBJ2-3; 12 bases fit TRBD2. Germline V gives CDR1 SGDLS, CDR2 YYNGEE. This CDR3 spans 17 amino acids. V shed 4 bases and J 7 bases; nucleotides not matched to a gene: 13. The CDR3 region has the DNA TGTGCCAGCAGCCCCTGGGCCGGGACTAGCGGGTACTATACGCAGTATTTT. It codes for CASSPWAGTSGYYTQYF.

CDR3 coding DNA: TGTGCCAGCTGCCCGGGCGGATACGAGCAGTACTTC. Translated: CASCPGGYEQYF. This chain joins TRBV18 and TRBJ2-7; D not certain. The CDR3 is 12 residues long. The V end was cut by 7 bases, the J end by 4 bases, with 11 bases between. Germline V gives CDR1 KGHSH, CDR2 LQKENI.

CDR3 sequence (DNA): TGCGCCAGCAGCCAAGCTCTTCTTTATGGCTACACCTTC. This encodes CASSQALLYGYTF. The gene calls are TRBV4-3 and TRBJ1-2; unclear D gene. The V gene's germline CDR1 is LGHNA and CDR2 YSLEER. The CDR3 is 13 residues long. The V and J ends lost 1 base and 5 bases respectively, with 8 bases between them.

The chain joins TRBV27 to TRBJ2-3, with D unclear. Germline loops: CDR1 MNHEY, CDR2 SMNVEV (reference sequence). V dropped 4 bases and J dropped 3 bases, with 17 bases sitting between them. CDR3 size: 16 residues. The CDR3 region is CASSSPGSPRTDTQYF. In DNA, the CDR3 is TGTGCCAGCAGTTCCCCTGGGTCGCCCAGAACAGATACGCAGTATTTT.

The chain carries TRBV2 and TRBJ2-7; D might be TRBD1 (6 bases). There are 14 residues in the CDR3. The V gene lost 11 bases and the J gene lost 0 bases, with 17 bases spanning the gap. Germline V gene lookup returns CDR1 SNHLY and CDR2 FYNNEI. CDR3 amino acids: CAATRQVISYEQYF. In DNA, the CDR3 is TGTGCCGCTACGCGACAGGTTATCTCCTACGAGCAGTACTTC.

The chain uses TRBV7-9 and TRBJ2-7, with D possibly TRBD1 on 6 matching bases. Germline V gene lookup returns CDR1 SEHNR and CDR2 FQNEAQ (reference sequence). V was pared by 2 bases and J by 6 bases, with 11 bases between. CDR3 length equals 13 residues. The CDR3 nucleotides are TGTGCCAGCAGCTTACCGGACAGTATCGAGCAGTACTTC. The encoded protein is CASSLPDSIEQYF. The entire variable domain, with the rest obtained from reference TRBV7-9 and TRBJ2-7, is as follows: DTGVSQNPRHKITKRGQNVTFRCDPISEHNRLYWYRQTLGQGPEFLTYFQNEAQLEKSRLLSDRFSAERPKGSFSTLEIQRTEQGDSAMYLCASSLPDSIEQYFGPGTRLTVT.

V gene TRBV6-5 combines with J gene TRBJ1-6; D uncertain. V lost 6 bases to trimming and J lost 4 bases, with 10 bases between them. The germline V gene encodes CDR1 MNHEY and CDR2 SVGAGI. This CDR3 is 14 amino acids long. In DNA form, the CDR3 reads TGTGCCAGCAGCCCGGACTTTTATAATTCACCCCTCCACTTT. Protein product: CASSPDFYNSPLHF.

This clone has only one observation. The rearrangement links TRBV13 to TRBJ2-2; 7 positions agree with TRBD2. CDR3 length: 15 amino acids. CDR1 and CDR2 from the germline V gene are PRHDT and FYEKMQ (reference sequence). The trim removed 7 bases at V and 6 bases at J, leaving 11 bases unmatched. The CDR3: CASMREGRSAGELFF. The CDR3 bases are TGTGCCAGCATGAGGGAGGGCCGGTCGGCCGGGGAGCTGTTTTTT. Using reference TRBV13 and TRBJ2-2 for the parts outside the CDR3, the full variable domain is AAGVIQSPRHLIKEKRETATLKCYPIPRHDTVYWYQQGPGQDPQFLISFYEKMQSDKGSIPDRFSAQQFSDYHSELNMSSLELGDSALYFCASMREGRSAGELFFGEGSRLTVL.